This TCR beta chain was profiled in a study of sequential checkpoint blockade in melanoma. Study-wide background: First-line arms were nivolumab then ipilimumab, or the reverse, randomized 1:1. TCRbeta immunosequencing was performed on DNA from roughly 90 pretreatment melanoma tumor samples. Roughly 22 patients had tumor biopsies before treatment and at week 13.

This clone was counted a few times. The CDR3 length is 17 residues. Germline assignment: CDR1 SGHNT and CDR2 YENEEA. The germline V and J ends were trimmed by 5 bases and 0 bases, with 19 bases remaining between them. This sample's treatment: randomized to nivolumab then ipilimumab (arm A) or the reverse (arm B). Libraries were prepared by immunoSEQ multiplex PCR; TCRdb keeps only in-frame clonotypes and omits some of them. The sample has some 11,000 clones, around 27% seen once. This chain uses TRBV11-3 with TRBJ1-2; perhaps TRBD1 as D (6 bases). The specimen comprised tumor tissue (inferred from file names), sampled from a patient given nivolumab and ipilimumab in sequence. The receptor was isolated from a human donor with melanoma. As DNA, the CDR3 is TGTGCCAGCAGCCACACCCAGCGGGGGCCCGCTAACTATGGCTACACCTTC. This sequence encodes CASSHTQRGPANYGYTF.